This entry lists 19 T cell receptor beta chains sequenced from one sample in a study of shared clonotypes between healthy human individuals. Assay used: immunoSEQ multiplex PCR; TCRdb lists only in-frame clones, some missing. Among about 2.2 million clones listed, 93% were seen once. Selected positively for CCR7 and CD45RO-negative, naive CD8 cells excluded terminally differentiated effector memory CD45RA+ cells. Sequenced material: naive CD8+ T cells from PBMCs. The receptors were gathered from a man younger than 35 in good health. Some clones in this sample may be carry-over from other donors' samples.

The genes are TRBV6-6 and TRBJ2-5; perhaps TRBD1 as D (5 bases). Trimming pared 2 bases from V and 3 bases from J, leaving 10 bases between. Germline V gene data show CDR1 as MNHNY and CDR2 as SVGAGI (reference sequence). This CDR3 comprises 14 residues. The CDR3 loop reads CASSYGAFEETQYF. The CDR3, as DNA: TGTGCCAGCAGTTACGGGGCGTTTGAAGAGACCCAGTACTTC.

The genes are TRBV14 and TRBJ1-3; no definite D call. V lost 3 bases to trimming and J lost 1 base, with 7 bases between them. This CDR3 contains 14 residues. Germline CDR1 and CDR2: SGHDN and FVKESK. The CDR3 is CASSQFKSGNTIYF. CDR3 in DNA: TGTGCCAGCAGCCAGTTTAAATCTGGAAACACCATATATTTT.

This chain joins TRBV19 and TRBJ2-2; TRBD2 aligns across 12 bases. The trim removed 7 bases at V and 6 bases at J, leaving 9 bases unmatched. This CDR3 contains 16 residues. CDR1 is LNHDA and CDR2 is SQIVND in the germline V gene (reference sequence). The CDR3 is CASKGLAGGFAGELFF. The CDR3 DNA sequence: TGTGCCAGTAAAGGCCTAGCGGGAGGGTTCGCCGGGGAGCTGTTTTTT.

The chain carries TRBV5-4 and TRBJ1-2; tentative D call: TRBD1 (6 bases). CDR1 and CDR2 (germline): SGHNT, YYREEE (reference sequence). This CDR3 is 18 amino acids long. Trimming stripped 3 bases from V and 4 bases from J, with 25 bases between. CDR3 protein: CASSSSSRGASFSYGYTF. Written as DNA, the CDR3 is TGTGCCAGCAGCTCGAGTTCCCGGGGGGCGTCTTTCAGCTATGGCTACACCTTC.

This chain uses TRBV29-1 with TRBJ1-2; D remains unclear. The CDR3 has 14 residues. From germline, CDR1 is SQVTM and CDR2 ANQGSEA. Trimming left V 4 bases short and J 5 bases short, with 17 bases between. The CDR3 is CSVAGASGPYGYTF. The CDR3 bases are TGCAGCGTTGCGGGAGCTTCTGGCCCTTATGGCTACACCTTC.

V is TRBV7-2 and J is TRBJ2-3; D might be TRBD1 (5 bases). Germline V gene lookup returns CDR1 SGHTA and CDR2 FQGNSA. The V gene lost 4 bases and the J gene lost 9 bases, with 20 bases spanning the gap. The CDR3 totals 15 residues. This CDR3 reads CASSSERQGGWTQYF. The CDR3 nucleotides are TGTGCCAGCAGCTCCGAACGGCAGGGTGGATGGACGCAGTATTTT.

The chain uses TRBV5-1 and TRBJ1-1; D is perhaps TRBD1 (5 bases). The germline gives CDR1 SGHRS, CDR2 YFSETQ. V gave up 7 bases and J gave up 4 bases, with 14 bases separating them. The CDR3 totals 13 residues. Written as DNA, the CDR3 is TGCGCCAGCGCCCTTGAGGGGTTCACTGAAGCTTTCTTT. It is translated as CASALEGFTEAFF.

The chain uses TRBV7-3 and TRBJ1-2; D gene unclear. Germline V lookup: CDR1 SGHTA, CDR2 FQGTGA. With 2 bases removed from V and 2 bases from J, the gap between germline ends came to 6 bases. There are 13 residues in the CDR3. The CDR3 spells CASSLGENYGYTF. The CDR3 nucleotides are TGTGCCAGCAGCTTAGGGGAGAACTATGGCTACACCTTC.

The chain carries TRBV30 and TRBJ2-7; D is uncertain. The CDR3 sequence is 14 residues long. Trimming removed 1 base at V and 2 bases at J, with 12 bases between. The V gene's germline CDR1 is GTSNPN and CDR2 SVGIG (reference sequence). The CDR3 nucleotides are TGTGCCTGGAGTGACATACTGGGCCCCTACGAGCAGTACTTC. This encodes CAWSDILGPYEQYF.

The V call is TRBV29-1, the J call TRBJ2-2, with a possible D match to TRBD2 (5 bases). V gave up 4 bases and J gave up 3 bases, with 9 bases separating them. The CDR3 is made up of 13 amino acids. Germline V gives CDR1 SQVTM, CDR2 ANQGSEA. This CDR3 is CSVGSGYTGELFF. CDR3 DNA sequence: TGCAGCGTTGGGTCGGGATACACCGGGGAGCTGTTTTTT.

The J gene is TRBJ1-2, the V gene TRBV16, with D maybe TRBD1 (5 bases). The CDR3 contains 14 residues. V was trimmed by 4 bases and J by 2 bases, leaving 11 bases between them. Germline V gene sequence: CDR1 KGHSY, CDR2 FQNENV. CDR3 in amino acids: CASSRAGDNYGYTF. The CDR3 coding sequence is TGTGCCAGCAGCCGAGCGGGGGACAACTATGGCTACACCTTC.

Regarding this clone: The same CDR3 is also encoded by other DNA sequences in this sample. This sequence joins TRBV9 and TRBJ2-1; 8 positions match TRBD1. CDR1 and CDR2 (germline): SGDLS, YYNGEE. J lost 7 bases, V lost 0 bases, and 3 bases had no gene match. This CDR3 comprises 14 residues. This CDR3 reads CASSVGTGGNEQFF. For the CDR3, the DNA is TGTGCCAGCAGCGTAGGAACAGGGGGGAATGAGCAGTTCTTC.

On this clone itself: Other DNA sequences from this sample encode an identical CDR3 as well. The gene calls are TRBV28 and TRBJ2-7; 9 nucleotides agree with TRBD2. V lost 5 bases to trimming and J lost 2 bases; unmatched junction nucleotides: 4. Germline loops: CDR1 MDHEN, CDR2 SYDVKM. The CDR3 loop spans 14 amino acids. Here the CDR3 DNA reads TGTGCCAGCAGTCCTAGCGGGACAGCCTACGAGCAGTACTTC. Translated, it gives CASSPSGTAYEQYF.

This clone was seen just once. The rearrangement uses TRBV15 and TRBJ2-3; a weak D match, TRBD2 (5 bases). V lost 0 bases and J 3 bases, leaving 7 bases between the germline ends. Germline CDR1 LNHNV, CDR2 YYDKDF (reference sequence). There are 14 residues in the CDR3. The CDR3 sequence: CATSRDRGTDTQYF. The CDR3 bases are TGTGCCACCAGCAGAGATCGGGGTACAGATACGCAGTATTTT.

V and J are TRBV5-4 and TRBJ2-5, with a tentative D call TRBD2 (6 bases). The CDR3 covers 13 residues. Trimming took 5 bases from V and 7 from J, leaving 15 bases between them. Germline V lookup: CDR1 SGHNT, CDR2 YYREEE (reference sequence). In DNA, the CDR3 is TGTGCCAGCAGTGCGGGACCATCTTGGACCCAGTACTTC. Translated: CASSAGPSWTQYF.

Here the CDR3 reads CASSQERPQPAGELFF. The CDR3 coding sequence is TGTGCCAGCAGCCAAGAAAGACCCCAACCGGCCGGGGAGCTGTTTTTT. The chain is built from TRBV14 and TRBJ2-2, with no clear D. Trimming removed 0 bases at V and 6 bases at J, with 14 bases between. CDR3 length: 16 amino acids. From germline, CDR1 is SGHDN and CDR2 FVKESK.

The chain uses TRBV29-1 and TRBJ1-1, with D maybe TRBD1 (6 bases). Germline CDR1 is SQVTM and CDR2 is ANQGSEA. Trimming shortened V by 6 bases and J by 4 bases, and 27 bases separated the two germline ends. This CDR3 has 17 residues. CDR3 bases: TGCAGCGTCTTACTTAGGGAGGGACACAACCCCGGCACTGAAGCTTTCTTT. This encodes CSVLLREGHNPGTEAFF.

The gene calls are TRBV9 and TRBJ2-7; D is uncertain. This CDR3 is built from 12 residues. The V end lost 4 bases, the J end lost 2 bases, and 7 bases lay between the germline ends. CDR1 and CDR2 from the germline V gene are SGDLS and YYNGEE. CDR3 residues: CASSSQPYEQYF. In DNA, the CDR3 is TGTGCCAGCAGCTCCCAGCCCTACGAGCAGTACTTC.

This chain joins TRBV29-1 and TRBJ2-1, with 11 bases fitting TRBD2. V lost 7 bases to trimming and J lost 0 bases; unmatched junction nucleotides: 14. This CDR3 is built from 18 residues. The V gene's germline CDR1 is SQVTM and CDR2 ANQGSEA. The CDR3 region is CSARTGTSGRVSYNEQFF. The CDR3, as DNA: TGCAGCGCGCGGACAGGGACTAGCGGAAGAGTCTCCTACAATGAGCAGTTCTTC.